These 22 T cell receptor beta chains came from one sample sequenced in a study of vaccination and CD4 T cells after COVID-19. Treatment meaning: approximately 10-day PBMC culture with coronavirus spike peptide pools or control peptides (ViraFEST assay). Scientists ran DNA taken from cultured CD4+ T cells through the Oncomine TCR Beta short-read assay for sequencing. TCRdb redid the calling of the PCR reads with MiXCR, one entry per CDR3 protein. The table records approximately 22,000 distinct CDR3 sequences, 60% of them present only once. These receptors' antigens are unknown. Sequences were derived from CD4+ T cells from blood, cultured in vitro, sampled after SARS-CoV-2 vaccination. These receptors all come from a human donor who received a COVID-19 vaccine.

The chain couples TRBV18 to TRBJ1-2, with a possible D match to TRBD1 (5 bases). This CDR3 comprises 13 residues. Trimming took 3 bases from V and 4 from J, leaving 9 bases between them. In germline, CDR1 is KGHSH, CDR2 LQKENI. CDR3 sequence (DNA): TGTGCCAGCTCACCGGACAACATCTATGGCTACACCTTC. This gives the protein CASSPDNIYGYTF.

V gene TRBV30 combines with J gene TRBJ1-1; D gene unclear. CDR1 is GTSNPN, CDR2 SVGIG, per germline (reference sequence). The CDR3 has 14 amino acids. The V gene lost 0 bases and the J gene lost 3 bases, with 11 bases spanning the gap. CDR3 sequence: CAWSVRDRHTEAFF. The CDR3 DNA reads TGTGCCTGGAGTGTACGGGATCGACACACTGAAGCTTTCTTT.

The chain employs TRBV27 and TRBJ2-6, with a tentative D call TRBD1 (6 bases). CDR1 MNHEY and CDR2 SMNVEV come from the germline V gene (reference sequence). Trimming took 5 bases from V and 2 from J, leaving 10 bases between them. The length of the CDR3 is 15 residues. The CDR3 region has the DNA TGTGCCAGCAGTAACAGGGTCACTGGGGCCAACGTCCTGACTTTC. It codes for CASSNRVTGANVLTF.

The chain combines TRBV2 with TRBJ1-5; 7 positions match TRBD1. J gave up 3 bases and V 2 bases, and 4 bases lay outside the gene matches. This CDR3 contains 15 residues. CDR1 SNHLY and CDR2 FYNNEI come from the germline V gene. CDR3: CASSEQGGANQPQHF. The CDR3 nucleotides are TGTGCCAGCAGTGAACAGGGGGGGGCCAATCAGCCCCAGCATTTT.

CDR3 sequence: CSAPKGEETQYF. CDR3 DNA sequence: TGCAGTGCTCCCAAGGGAGAAGAGACCCAGTACTTC. The rearrangement uses TRBV20-1 and TRBJ2-5; possible D gene TRBD2, 5 bases. The CDR3 loop spans 12 amino acids. The V gene lost 5 bases and the J gene lost 3 bases, with 10 bases spanning the gap. Germline V gene lookup returns CDR1 DFQATT and CDR2 SNEGSKA (reference sequence).

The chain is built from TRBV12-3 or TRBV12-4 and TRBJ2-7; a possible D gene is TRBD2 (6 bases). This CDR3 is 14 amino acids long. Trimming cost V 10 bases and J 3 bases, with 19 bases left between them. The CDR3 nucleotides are TGTGCCACCACCAGCCGGGGGAAGAACTACGAGCAGTACTTC. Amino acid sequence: CATTSRGKNYEQYF.

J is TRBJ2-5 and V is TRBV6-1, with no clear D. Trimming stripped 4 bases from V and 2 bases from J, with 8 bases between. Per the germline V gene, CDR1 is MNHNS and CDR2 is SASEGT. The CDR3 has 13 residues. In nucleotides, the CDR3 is TGTGCCAGCAGTGTAGGGATACAAGAGACCCAGTACTTC. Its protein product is CASSVGIQETQYF.

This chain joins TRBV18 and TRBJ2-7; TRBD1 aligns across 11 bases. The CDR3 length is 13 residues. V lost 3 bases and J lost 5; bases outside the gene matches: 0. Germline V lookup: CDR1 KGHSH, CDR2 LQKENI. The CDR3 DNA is TGTGCCAGCTCACCGGGACAGGGGGACGAGCAGTACTTC. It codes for CASSPGQGDEQYF.

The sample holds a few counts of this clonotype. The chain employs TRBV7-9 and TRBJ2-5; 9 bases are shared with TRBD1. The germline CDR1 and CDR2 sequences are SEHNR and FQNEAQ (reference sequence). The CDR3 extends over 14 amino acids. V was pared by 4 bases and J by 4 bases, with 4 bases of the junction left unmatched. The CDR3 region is CASSSGTGRETQYF. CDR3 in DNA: TGTGCCAGCAGCTCGGGGACAGGGCGAGAGACCCAGTACTTC.

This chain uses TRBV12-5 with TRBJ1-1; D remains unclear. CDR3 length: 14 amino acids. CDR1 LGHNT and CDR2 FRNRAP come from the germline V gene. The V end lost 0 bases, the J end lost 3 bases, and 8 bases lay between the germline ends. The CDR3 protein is CASGLVHRYTEAFF. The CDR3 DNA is TGTGCTAGTGGTTTGGTACATCGTTACACTGAAGCTTTCTTT.

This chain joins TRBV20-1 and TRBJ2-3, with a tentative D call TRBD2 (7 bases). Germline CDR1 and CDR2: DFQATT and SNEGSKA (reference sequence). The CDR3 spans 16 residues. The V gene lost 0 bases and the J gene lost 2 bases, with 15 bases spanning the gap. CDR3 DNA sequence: TGCAGTGCTAGAGATACTTGGGGGGGACACACAGATACGCAGTATTTT. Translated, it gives CSARDTWGGHTDTQYF.

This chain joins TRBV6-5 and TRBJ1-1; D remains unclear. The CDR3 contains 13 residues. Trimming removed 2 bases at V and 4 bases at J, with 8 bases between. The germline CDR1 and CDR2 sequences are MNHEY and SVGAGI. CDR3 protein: CASSYTAITEAFF. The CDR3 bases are TGTGCCAGCAGTTACACAGCGATCACTGAAGCTTTCTTT.

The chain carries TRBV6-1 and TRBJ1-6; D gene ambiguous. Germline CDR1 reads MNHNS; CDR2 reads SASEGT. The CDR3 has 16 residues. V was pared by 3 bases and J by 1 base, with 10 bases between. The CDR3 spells CASSDRLSSYNSPLHF. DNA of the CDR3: TGTGCCAGCAGTGACAGACTGAGTTCCTATAATTCACCCCTCCACTTT.

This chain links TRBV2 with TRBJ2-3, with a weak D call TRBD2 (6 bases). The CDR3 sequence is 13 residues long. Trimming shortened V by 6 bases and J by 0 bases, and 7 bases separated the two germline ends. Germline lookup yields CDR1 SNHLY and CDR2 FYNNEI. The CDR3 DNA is TGTGCCAGCAGCGGGACTAGCACAGATACGCAGTATTTT. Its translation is CASSGTSTDTQYF.

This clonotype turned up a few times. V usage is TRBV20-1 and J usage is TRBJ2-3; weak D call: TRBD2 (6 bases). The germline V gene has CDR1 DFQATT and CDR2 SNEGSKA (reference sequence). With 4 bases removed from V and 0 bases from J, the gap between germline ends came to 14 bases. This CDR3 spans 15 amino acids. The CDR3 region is CSATVGGFSTDTQYF. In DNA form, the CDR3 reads TGCAGTGCTACCGTGGGGGGTTTCAGCACAGATACGCAGTATTTT.

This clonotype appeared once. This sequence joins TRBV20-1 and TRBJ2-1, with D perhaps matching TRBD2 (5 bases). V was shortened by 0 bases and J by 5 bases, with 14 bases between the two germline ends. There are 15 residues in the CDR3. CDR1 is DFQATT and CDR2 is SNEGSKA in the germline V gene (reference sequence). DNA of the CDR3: TGCAGTGCTAGAGATGGAGGAACCTATGACAATGAGCAGTTCTTC. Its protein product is CSARDGGTYDNEQFF.

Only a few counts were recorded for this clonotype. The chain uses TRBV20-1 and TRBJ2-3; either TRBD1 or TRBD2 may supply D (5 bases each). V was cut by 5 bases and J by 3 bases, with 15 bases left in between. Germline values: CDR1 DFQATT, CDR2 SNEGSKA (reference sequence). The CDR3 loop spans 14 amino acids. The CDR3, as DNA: TGCAGTGCTCCAGTGAGAGGGGCTACAGATACGCAGTATTTT. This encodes CSAPVRGATDTQYF.

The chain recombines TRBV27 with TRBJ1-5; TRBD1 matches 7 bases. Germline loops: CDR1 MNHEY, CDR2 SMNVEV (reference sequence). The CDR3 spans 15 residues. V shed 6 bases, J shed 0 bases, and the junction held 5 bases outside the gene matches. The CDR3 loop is CASRQGIISNQPQHF. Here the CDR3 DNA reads TGTGCCAGCAGACAGGGGATAATTAGCAATCAGCCCCAGCATTTT.

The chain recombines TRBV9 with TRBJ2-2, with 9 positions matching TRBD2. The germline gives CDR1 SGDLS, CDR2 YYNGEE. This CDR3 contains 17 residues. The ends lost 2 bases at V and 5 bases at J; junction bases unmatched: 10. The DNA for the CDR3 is TGTGCCAGCAGCGTGATAGCGGGGGAGCCGTTTACCGGGGAGCTGTTTTTT. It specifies CASSVIAGEPFTGELFF.

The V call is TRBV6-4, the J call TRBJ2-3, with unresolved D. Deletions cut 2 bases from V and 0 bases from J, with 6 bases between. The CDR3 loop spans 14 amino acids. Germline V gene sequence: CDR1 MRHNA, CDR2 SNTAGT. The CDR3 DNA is TGTGCCAGCAGTGACGGTCTAAGCACAGATACGCAGTATTTT. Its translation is CASSDGLSTDTQYF.

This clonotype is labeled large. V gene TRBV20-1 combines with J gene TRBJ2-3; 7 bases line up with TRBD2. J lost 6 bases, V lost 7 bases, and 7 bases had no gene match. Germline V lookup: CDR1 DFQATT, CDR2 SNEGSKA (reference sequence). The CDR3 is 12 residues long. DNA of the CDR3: TGCAGTGTGGTGGCGGGGGTGGATACGCAGTATTTT. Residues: CSVVAGVDTQYF.

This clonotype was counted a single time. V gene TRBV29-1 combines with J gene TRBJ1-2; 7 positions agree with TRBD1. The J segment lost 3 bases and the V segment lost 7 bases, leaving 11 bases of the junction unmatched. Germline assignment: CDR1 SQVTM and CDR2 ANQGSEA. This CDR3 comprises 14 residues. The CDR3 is CSDRDRAVDYGYTF. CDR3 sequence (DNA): TGCAGCGATCGCGACAGGGCTGTTGACTATGGCTACACCTTC. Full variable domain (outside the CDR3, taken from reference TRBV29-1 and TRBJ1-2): SAVISQKPSRDICQRGTSLTIQCQVDSQVTMMFWYRQQPGQSLTLIATANQGSEATYESGFVIDKFPISRPNLTFSTLTVSNMSPEDSSIYLCSDRDRAVDYGYTFGSGTRLTVV.